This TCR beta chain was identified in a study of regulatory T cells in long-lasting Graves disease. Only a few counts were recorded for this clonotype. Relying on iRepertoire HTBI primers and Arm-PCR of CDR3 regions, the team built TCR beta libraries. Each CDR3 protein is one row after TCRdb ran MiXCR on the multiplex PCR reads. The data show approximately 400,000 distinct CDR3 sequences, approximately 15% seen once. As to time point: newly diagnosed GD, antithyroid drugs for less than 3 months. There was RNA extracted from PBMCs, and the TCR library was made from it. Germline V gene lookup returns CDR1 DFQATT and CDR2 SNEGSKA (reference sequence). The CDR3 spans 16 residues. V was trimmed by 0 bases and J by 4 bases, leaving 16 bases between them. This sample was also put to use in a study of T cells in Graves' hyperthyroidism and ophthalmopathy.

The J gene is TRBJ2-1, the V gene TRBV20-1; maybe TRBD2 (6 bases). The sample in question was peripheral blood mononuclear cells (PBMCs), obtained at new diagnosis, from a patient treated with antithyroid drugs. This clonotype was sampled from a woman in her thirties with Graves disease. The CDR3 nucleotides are TGCAGTGCTAGAGATGGCGGTCGGGGGTCTTACAATGAGCAGTTCTTC. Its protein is CSARDGGRGSYNEQFF.